This T cell receptor (beta chain) originates from a study of technical replicates of blood from several donors (dated by TCRdb to the late 2010s). The protocol used for the library was the immunoSEQ multiplex PCR assay. Not all clones reach the TCRdb copy of this immuneACCESS table, which keeps in-frame sequences only. Checked studies attribute under half of the gap to unresolved V genes and leave the rest unexplained. The sample has over 55,000 clones on record, approximately 86% of them singletons. 5.1% of the sample goes to the ten largest clones. As to this clone: It lacks a known antigen. No much larger clone is present one base from it, and per-base qualities are unavailable.

The germline V gene sets CDR1 to MGHRA and CDR2 to YSYEKL. Trimming removed 1 base from V and 6 bases from J; the gene matches leave 6 bases unexplained. The CDR3 numbers 14 residues from cysteine through phenylalanine. The read is trimmed to its CDR3 DNA, 42 bases read in frame from base 1. Sequencing was done on a sample of PBMCs. This clonotype was sampled from a human donor in good health. Some clones in this sample may be carry-over from other donors' samples. The rearranged segments are TRBV4-1 and TRBJ2-7, and TRBD1 matches 7 of the central bases. The nucleotide sequence is given as TGCGCCAGCAGCCAAGCAGGGGGTTCGGTCGAGCAGTACTTC. Its protein product is CASSQAGGSVEQYF.